A selection of T cell receptor beta chains follows, all from one sample in a study of a mutant IDH1 vaccine in newly diagnosed glioma. Sequencing was performed with immunoSEQ multiplex PCR; in TCRdb, only in-frame clones are kept and a portion is missing. The sample lists about 32,000 clones; 80% were seen once. Their antigen targets remain unknown. The source material was PBMCs, sampled from a glioma patient whose treatment included an IDH1 peptide vaccine. These receptors were collected from a man aged 40-50 years with glioma. Some clones in this sample may be carry-over from other donors' samples. Both conserved end residues are part of each CDR3.

V gene	J gene	CDR3 protein
TRBV30	TRBJ1-2	CAWSVLGANYGYTF
TRBV7-2	TRBJ2-2	CASSSTGYLTGELFF
TRBV6-4	TRBJ2-1	CASSRSRGGANEQFF
TRBV19	TRBJ1-1	CASSIPGGANTEAFF
TRBV5-5	TRBJ1-5	CASTLEQGSNQPQHF
TRBV6-4	TRBJ1-2	CASRREIGANYGYTF
TRBV10-3	TRBJ1-5	CAISETRDRVRGPQHF
TRBV7-3	TRBJ2-5	CASSSTGTGGETQYF
TRBV7-7	TRBJ2-5	CASSLNLEETQYF
TRBV5-6	TRBJ1-5	CASSRRFFSDQPQHF
TRBV19	TRBJ1-1	CASSGQGDTEAFF
TRBV5-1	TRBJ2-7	CASSWTGAGYEQYF
TRBV6-5	TRBJ2-3	CASSYSGGRGNTQYF
TRBV30	TRBJ1-1	CAWSRFPEAFF
TRBV5-1	TRBJ2-5	CASSSYQETQYF
TRBV19	TRBJ2-7	CASSTLAGGREQYF
TRBV5-4	TRBJ1-1	CASSLQTHTEAFF
TRBV6-4	TRBJ1-2	CASSPRGNYGYTF
TRBV7-2	TRBJ2-5	CASSLVQGPGETQYF
TRBV7-9	TRBJ1-3	CASSPPSGNTIYF
TRBV14	TRBJ2-7	CASSHRTAPYEQYF
TRBV27	TRBJ1-1	CASSPGFSSRTEAFF
TRBV5-6	TRBJ2-2	CASNLKDRRNTGELFF
TRBV29-1	TRBJ2-1	CSVRDSSYNEQFF
TRBV19	TRBJ1-4	CASSFGGRNEKLFF
TRBV5-4	TRBJ2-7	CASREDRGPYEQYF
TRBV5-6	TRBJ1-2	CASRGGYTF
TRBV4-2	TRBJ1-2	CASSRGQRNYGYTF
TRBV6-1	TRBJ2-7	CASSDFAVRGYEQYF
TRBV10-3	TRBJ1-1	CAIRPDRGWVNTEAFF
TRBV5-4	TRBJ2-1	CASSASGNEQFF
TRBV6-1	TRBJ2-6	CASSERAGATTGANVLTF
TRBV28	TRBJ1-4	CASSLVWPTNEKLFF
TRBV27	TRBJ1-6	CASSSDRTSSPLHF
TRBV9	TRBJ1-2	CASTLQGAVGYTF
TRBV5-4	TRBJ1-1	CASSLDRGSEAFF